This T cell receptor beta chain was profiled in a study of cytomegalovirus exposure and HLA in healthy donors. Vbeta (60) and Jbeta (13) primers were used in the PCR. The data were produced by immunoSEQ multiplex PCR, yet TCRdb's version contains in-frame clones alone and is incomplete. The top ten clones hold less than 2.5% of a sample with 95,000 to 150,000 clones, around 86% of them seen once. Germline loops: CDR1 MNHNS, CDR2 SASEGT. This CDR3 comprises 14 residues. V gave up 7 bases and J gave up 6 bases, with 18 bases separating them. Those who donated were healthy bone marrow donors. This chain links TRBV6-1 with TRBJ1-1; D ambiguous. The specimen was PBMCs. The sequence came from a middle-aged woman in good health and CMV-seronegative. CDR3 sequence: CASISGPFNAEAFF. The CDR3, as DNA: TGTGCCAGCATAAGCGGTCCCTTTAACGCTGAAGCTTTCTTT.